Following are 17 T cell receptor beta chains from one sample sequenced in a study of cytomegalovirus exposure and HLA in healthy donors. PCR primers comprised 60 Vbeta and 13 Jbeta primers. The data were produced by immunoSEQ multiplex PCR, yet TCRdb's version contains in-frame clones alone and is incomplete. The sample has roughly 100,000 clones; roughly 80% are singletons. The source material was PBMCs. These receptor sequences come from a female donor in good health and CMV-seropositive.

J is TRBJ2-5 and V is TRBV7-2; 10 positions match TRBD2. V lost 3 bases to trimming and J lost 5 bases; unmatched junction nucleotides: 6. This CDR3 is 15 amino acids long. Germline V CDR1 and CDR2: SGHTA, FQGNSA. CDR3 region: CASSFPSGGGETQYF. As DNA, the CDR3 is TGTGCCAGCAGCTTTCCTAGCGGGGGCGGGGAGACCCAGTACTTC.

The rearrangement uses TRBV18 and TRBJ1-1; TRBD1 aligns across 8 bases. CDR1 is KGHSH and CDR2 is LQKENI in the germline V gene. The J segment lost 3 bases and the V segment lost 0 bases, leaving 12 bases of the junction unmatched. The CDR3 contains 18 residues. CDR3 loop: CASSPPSGGVGNYTEAFF. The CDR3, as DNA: TGTGCCAGCTCACCACCCTCAGGGGGCGTCGGGAATTACACTGAAGCTTTCTTT. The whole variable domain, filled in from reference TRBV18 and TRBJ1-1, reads NAGVMQNPRHLVRRRGQEARLRCSPMKGHSHVYWYRQLPEEGLKFMVYLQKENIIDESGMPKERFSAEFPKEGPSILRIQQVVRGDSAAYFCASSPPSGGVGNYTEAFFGQGTRLTVV.

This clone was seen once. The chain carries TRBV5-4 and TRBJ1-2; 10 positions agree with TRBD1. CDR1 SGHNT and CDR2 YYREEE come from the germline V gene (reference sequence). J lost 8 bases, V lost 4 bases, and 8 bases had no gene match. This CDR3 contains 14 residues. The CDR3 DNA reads TGTGCCAGCAGCAACCCGGGACAGGGGAAAGGCTACACCTTC. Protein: CASSNPGQGKGYTF.

In nucleotides, the CDR3 is TGTGCCAGCAGGTCTAGCGGACCATACAATGAGCAGTTCTTC. Protein product: CASRSSGPYNEQFF. V and J are TRBV28 and TRBJ2-1; 7 nucleotides agree with TRBD2. The CDR3 has 14 amino acids. Germline V gene data show CDR1 as MDHEN and CDR2 as SYDVKM. J was trimmed by 4 bases and V by 6 bases; bases with no gene match: 6.

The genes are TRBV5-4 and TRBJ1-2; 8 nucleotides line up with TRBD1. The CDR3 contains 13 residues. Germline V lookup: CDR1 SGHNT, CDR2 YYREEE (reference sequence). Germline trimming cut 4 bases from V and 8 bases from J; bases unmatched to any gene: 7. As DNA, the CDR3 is TGTGCCAGCAGCCCGCAGGGGGCGCAAGGCTACACCTTC. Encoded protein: CASSPQGAQGYTF. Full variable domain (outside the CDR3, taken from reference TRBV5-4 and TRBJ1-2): ETGVTQSPTHLIKTRGQQVTLRCSSQSGHNTVSWYQQALGQGPQFIFQYYREEENGRGNFPPRFSGLQFPNYSSELNVNALELDDSALYLCASSPQGAQGYTFGSGTRLTVV.

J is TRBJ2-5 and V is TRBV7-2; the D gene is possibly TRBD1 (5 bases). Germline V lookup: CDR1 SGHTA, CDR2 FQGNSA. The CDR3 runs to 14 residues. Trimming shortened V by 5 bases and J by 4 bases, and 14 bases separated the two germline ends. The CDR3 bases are TGTGCCAGCAGCCCTCAGTGGGGCGTAGAGACCCAGTACTTC. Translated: CASSPQWGVETQYF.

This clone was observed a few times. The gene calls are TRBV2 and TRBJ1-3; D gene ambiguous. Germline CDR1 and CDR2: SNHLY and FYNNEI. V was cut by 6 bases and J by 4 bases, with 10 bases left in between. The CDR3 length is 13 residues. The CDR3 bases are TGTGCCAGCAGCCTCGACGGGGGAAACACCATATATTTT. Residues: CASSLDGGNTIYF.

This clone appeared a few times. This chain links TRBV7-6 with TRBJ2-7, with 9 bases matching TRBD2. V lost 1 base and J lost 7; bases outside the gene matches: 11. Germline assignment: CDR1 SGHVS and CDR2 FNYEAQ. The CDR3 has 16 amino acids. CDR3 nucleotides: TGTGCCAGCAGCTTAGGGGCTAGCGGGGTACAGGAGGAGCAGTACTTC. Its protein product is CASSLGASGVQEEQYF.

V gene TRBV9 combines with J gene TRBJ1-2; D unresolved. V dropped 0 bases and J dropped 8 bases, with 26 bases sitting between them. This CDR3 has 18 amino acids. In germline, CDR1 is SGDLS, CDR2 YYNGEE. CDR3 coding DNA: TGTGCCAGCAGCGTAGGTGGAGGGCGGCGTTCCCAGACGAGGGGCTACACCTTC. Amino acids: CASSVGGGRRSQTRGYTF. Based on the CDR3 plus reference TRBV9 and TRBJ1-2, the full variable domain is DSGVTQTPKHLITATGQRVTLRCSPRSGDLSVYWYQQSLDQGLQFLIQYYNGEERAKGNILERFSAQQFPDLHSELNLSSLELGDSALYFCASSVGGGRRSQTRGYTFGSGTRLTVV.

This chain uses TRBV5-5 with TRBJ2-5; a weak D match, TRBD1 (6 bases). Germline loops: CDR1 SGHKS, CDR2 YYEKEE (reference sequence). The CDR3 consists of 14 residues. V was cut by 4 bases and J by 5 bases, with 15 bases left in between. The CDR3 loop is CASSAFWGRETQYF. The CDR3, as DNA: TGTGCCAGCAGCGCCTTTTGGGGGCGGGAGACCCAGTACTTC.

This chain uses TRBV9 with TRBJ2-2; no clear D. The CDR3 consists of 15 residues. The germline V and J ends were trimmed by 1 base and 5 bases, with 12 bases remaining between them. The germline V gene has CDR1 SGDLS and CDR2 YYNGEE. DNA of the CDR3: TGTGCCAGCAGCGTAATCGCAGACTCAACCGGGGAGCTGTTTTTT. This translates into CASSVIADSTGELFF.

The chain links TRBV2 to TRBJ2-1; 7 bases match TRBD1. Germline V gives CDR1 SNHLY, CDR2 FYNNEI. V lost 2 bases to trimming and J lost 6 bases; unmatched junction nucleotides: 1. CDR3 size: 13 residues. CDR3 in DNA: TGTGCCAGCAGTGAATACAGGGGCAATGAGCAGTTCTTC. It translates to CASSEYRGNEQFF.

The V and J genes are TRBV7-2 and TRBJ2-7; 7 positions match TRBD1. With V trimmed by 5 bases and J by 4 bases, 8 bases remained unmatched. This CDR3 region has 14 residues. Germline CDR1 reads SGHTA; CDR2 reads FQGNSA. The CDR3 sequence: CASSQMRGPYEQYF. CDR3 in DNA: TGTGCCAGCAGCCAGATGAGGGGGCCATACGAGCAGTACTTC.

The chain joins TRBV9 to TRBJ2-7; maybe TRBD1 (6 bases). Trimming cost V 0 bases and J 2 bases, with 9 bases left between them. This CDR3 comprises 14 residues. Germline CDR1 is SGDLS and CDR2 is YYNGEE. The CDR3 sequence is CASSVGTGTYEQYF. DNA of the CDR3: TGTGCCAGCAGCGTAGGAACAGGGACCTACGAGCAGTACTTC. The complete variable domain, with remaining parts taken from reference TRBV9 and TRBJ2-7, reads DSGVTQTPKHLITATGQRVTLRCSPRSGDLSVYWYQQSLDQGLQFLIQYYNGEERAKGNILERFSAQQFPDLHSELNLSSLELGDSALYFCASSVGTGTYEQYFGPGTRLTVT.

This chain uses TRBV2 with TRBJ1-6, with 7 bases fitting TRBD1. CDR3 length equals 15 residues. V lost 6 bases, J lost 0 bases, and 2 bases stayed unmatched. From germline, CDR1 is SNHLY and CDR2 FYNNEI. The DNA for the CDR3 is TGTGCCAGCAGGGGACAGAGCTCCTATAATTCACCCCTCCACTTT. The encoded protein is CASRGQSSYNSPLHF.

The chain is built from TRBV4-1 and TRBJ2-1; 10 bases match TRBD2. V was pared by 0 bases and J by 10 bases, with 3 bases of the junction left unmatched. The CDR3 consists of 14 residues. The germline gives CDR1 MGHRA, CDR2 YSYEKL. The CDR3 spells CASSQEPLAGEQFF. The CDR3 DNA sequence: TGCGCCAGCAGCCAAGAGCCACTAGCGGGGGAGCAGTTCTTC.

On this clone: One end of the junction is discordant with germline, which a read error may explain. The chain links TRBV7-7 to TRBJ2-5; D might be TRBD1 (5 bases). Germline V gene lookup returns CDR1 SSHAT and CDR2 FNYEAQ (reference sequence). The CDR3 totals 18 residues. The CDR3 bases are TGTGCTAGCAGCTCGACCCTCCTTCAGGGTAACCAATTAGAGACCCAGTACTTC. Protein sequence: CASSSTLLQGNQLETQYF.